The table lists the clone carrying this T cell receptor (beta chain) with a few counts. Its cognate antigen is unknown. The entry originates in a study of beta chain features in type 1 diabetes. Every bit of the isolated RNA underwent reverse transcription, so sequencing read expressed TCRB transcripts. Assay: immunoSEQ multiplex PCR; the TCRdb copy retains only in-frame clones and omits some. The sample lists 600,000 to 700,000 clones, roughly 13% seen once, with 0.02% to 0.025% in the top ten. The CDR3 runs to 16 residues. Trimming cost V 4 bases and J 5 bases; bases outside gene matches: 10. Germline CDR1 reads SGHTA; CDR2 reads FQGTGA. Every participating donor gave one draw, a heparinised blood sample averaging about 100 mL. Study-wide points: There was a moderate but significant shortening of TCRB CDR3s in all four CD4+ subsets of Type 1 diabetes patients.

The sequence came from a man aged 18 to 29 with type 1 diabetes. The specimen sequenced was naive CD4+ T cells from blood. The rearrangement links TRBV7-3 to TRBJ2-5, with TRBD1 identical over 10 bases. The CDR3 DNA is TGTGCCAGCAGCTCCGGGACAGGGGCTGTTGTGGAGACCCAGTACTTC. Its translation is CASSSGTGAVVETQYF.